A single TCR beta chain is shown here with its context. Its antigen is unknown. From germline, CDR1 is MNHEY and CDR2 SVGAGI. The CDR3 has 14 residues. V was cut by 5 bases and J by 7 bases, with 15 bases left in between. The sample comes from a study of coeliac disease. Sequencing used one aliquot of fewer than 650,000 cells per fraction. Whole-study findings and limits: Control samples showed higher TRB and TRG clonality than intraepithelial and lamina propria samples in active celiac disease. Intraepithelial and lamina propria fractions were not highly pure, so cross-contamination was possible.

Some clones are missing from TCRdb's copy, which holds only in-frame ones; the method was immunoSEQ multiplex PCR. The repertoire has more than 6,500 clones, 65% to 70% of them found once; the top ten carry approximately 4.5%. V and J are TRBV6-5 and TRBJ1-5; D not resolved. Sequenced sample: lamina propria lymphocytes from the gut. The receptor was isolated from a woman aged 18-29 years with active celiac disease. The CDR3 nucleotides read TGTGCCAGCAGTGAAGGTGGAGGGCCGCAGCCCCAGCATTTT. Residues: CASSEGGGPQPQHF.